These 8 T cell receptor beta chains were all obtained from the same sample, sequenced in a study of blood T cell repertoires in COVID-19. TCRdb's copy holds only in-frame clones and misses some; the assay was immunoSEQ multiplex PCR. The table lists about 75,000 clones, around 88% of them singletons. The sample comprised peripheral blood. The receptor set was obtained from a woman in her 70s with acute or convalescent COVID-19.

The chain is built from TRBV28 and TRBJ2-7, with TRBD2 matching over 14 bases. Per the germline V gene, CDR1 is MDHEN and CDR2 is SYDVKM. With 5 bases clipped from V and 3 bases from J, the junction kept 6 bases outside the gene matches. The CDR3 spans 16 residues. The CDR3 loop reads CASSPSTSGRGYEQYF. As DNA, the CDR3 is TGTGCCAGCAGTCCGTCGACTAGCGGGAGGGGCTACGAGCAGTACTTC.

This CDR3 reads CASSFGDSRNTIYF. CDR3 sequence (DNA): TGTGCCAGCAGCTTCGGGGACAGCCGAAACACCATATATTTT. The chain has TRBV7-9 and TRBJ1-3; 7 bases agree with TRBD1. The CDR3 spans 14 residues. Germline CDR1 reads SEHNR; CDR2 reads FQNEAQ (reference sequence). V shed 3 bases and J 5 bases; nucleotides not matched to a gene: 4.

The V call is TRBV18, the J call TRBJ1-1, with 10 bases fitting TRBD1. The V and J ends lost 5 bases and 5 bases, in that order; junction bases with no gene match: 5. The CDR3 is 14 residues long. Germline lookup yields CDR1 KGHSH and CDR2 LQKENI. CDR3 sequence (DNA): TGTGCCAGCTCAGCGGGACAGGGGAGTACTGAAGCTTTCTTT. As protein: CASSAGQGSTEAFF.

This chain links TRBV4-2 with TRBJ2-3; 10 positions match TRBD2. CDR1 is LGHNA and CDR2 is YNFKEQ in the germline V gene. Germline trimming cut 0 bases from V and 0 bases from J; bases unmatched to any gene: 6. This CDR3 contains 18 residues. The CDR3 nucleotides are TGTGCCAGCAGCCAAGATTGGCTAGCGGGAGTTAGCACAGATACGCAGTATTTT. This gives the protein CASSQDWLAGVSTDTQYF.

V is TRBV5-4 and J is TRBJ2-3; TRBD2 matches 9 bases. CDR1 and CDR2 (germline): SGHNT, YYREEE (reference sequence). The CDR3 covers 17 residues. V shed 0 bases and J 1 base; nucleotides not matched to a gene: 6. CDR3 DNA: TGTGCCAGCAGCTTGGAATTAGCGGGAGCGGGCACAGATACGCAGTATTTT. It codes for CASSLELAGAGTDTQYF. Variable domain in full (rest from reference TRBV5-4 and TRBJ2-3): ETGVTQSPTHLIKTRGQQVTLRCSSQSGHNTVSWYQQALGQGPQFIFQYYREEENGRGNFPPRFSGLQFPNYSSELNVNALELDDSALYLCASSLELAGAGTDTQYFGPGTRLTVL.

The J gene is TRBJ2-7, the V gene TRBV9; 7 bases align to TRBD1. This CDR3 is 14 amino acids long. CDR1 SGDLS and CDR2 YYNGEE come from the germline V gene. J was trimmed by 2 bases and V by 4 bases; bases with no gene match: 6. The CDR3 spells CASSLGDSAYEQYF. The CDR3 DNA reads TGTGCCAGCAGCTTGGGGGACAGCGCCTACGAGCAGTACTTC.

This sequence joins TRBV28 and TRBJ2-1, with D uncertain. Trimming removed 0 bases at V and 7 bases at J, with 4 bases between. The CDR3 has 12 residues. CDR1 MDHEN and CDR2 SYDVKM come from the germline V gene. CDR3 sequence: CASSLWTNEQFF. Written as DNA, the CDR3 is TGTGCCAGCAGTTTATGGACTAATGAGCAGTTCTTC. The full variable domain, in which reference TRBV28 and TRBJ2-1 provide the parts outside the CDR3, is DVKVTQSSRYLVKRTGEKVFLECVQDMDHENMFWYRQDPGLGLRLIYFSYDVKMKEKGDIPEGYSVSREKKERFSLILESASTNQTSMYLCASSLWTNEQFFGPGTRLTVL.

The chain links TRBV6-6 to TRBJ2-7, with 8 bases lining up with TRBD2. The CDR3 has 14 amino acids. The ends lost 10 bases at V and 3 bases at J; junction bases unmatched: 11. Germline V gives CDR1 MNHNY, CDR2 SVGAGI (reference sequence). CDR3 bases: TGTGCCACCATCCGGGGGGGGCTGAGCTACGAGCAGTACTTC. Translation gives CATIRGGLSYEQYF.